This record looks at one T cell receptor beta chain sequence and its context. Its antigen is not yet known. No much larger clone is present one base from it, and per-base qualities are unavailable. The sample is drawn from a study of cytomegalovirus exposure and HLA in healthy donors (dated by TCRdb to the late 2010s). For the study in its entirety: According to a later analysis, the 120 or so validation repertoires were produced on the same platform as the 666 repertoires of the first cohort. The study aimed to test whether signatures of past pathogen exposure could be identified by cataloging public T cell receptors. In addition to the first cohort of 666 subjects, a separate validation cohort of approximately 130 different subjects was used. To predict cytomegalovirus infection status, the study brought together high-throughput TCR immunosequencing, statistical association of individual TCRs with disease status, and machine learning.

Libraries were constructed by the immunoSEQ multiplex PCR assay. From the authors' description of their analysis: A statistical classification framework was developed to diagnose cytomegalovirus status using the catalog of TCR beta chain sequences. Entries here come from immuneACCESS through TCRdb and include only in-frame sequences with V and J called. Some clones fail to appear in such tables; in the studies checked, an unresolved V gene covers under half of the shortfall, and the cause of the remainder is unknown. V, J and clone size are those of that table, while D and trimming were read from the DNA. The sample yields some 250,000 clones; around 91% were counted once. The ten largest make up approximately 3% of the sample. Including cysteine and phenylalanine, the CDR3 has 14 amino acids. Only the CDR3 DNA is retained, 42 bases long and in frame from the first base. CDR1 and CDR2 are read off the germline V gene (reference sequence) as LNHNV and YYDKDF. The trim is 3 bases for V and 0 bases for J, with a gap of 6 bases between the germline ends.

General conclusions and limits of the study: The validation cohort had no HLA typing available for a later analysis, so co-occurrence within that cohort was assessed over all 120 or so repertoires. The classifier was reported to diagnose cytomegalovirus status with high specificity and sensitivity in both the original cohort and the validation cohort. In the study, approximately 160 TCR beta chains were listed as associated with cytomegalovirus. A few of the identified cytomegalovirus-associated TCR beta chains were confirmed in vitro to be specific for cytomegalovirus antigens. While some public TCRs were present in many individuals, most TCR sequences turned up only very rarely across donors. In a later analysis, TCRs clustered in the first cohort were found to also tend to co-occur in the 120 validation repertoires, with around 94% of cluster scores above 0. The authors suggested that the approach could potentially be extended to other disease states and immunological phenotypes.

Separate from the approximately 670-subject first cohort, the validation cohort of about 120 subjects was the group to which the donors belonged. Input material: PBMCs. The chain links TRBV15 with TRBJ2-1; the D gene cannot be named for sure. The sequence was obtained from a woman aged 25-40 years in good health and CMV-seronegative. Here the CDR3 is given as CATSSGSSYNEQFF. The nucleotide sequence is TGTGCCACCAGCAGCGGCAGCTCCTACAATGAGCAGTTCTTC. Beyond the CDR3, the reference TRBV15 and TRBJ2-1 genes provide the residues; the full variable domain reads: DAMVIQNPRYQVTQFGKPVTLSCSQTLNHNVMYWYQQKSSQAPKLLFHYYDKDFNNEADTPDNFQSRRPNTSFCFLDIRSPGLGDTAMYLCATSSGSSYNEQFFGPGTRLTVL.